A single sample is the source of the 25 T cell receptor beta chains below, sequenced in a study of chemoradiotherapy in HPV16-positive cancers. The protocol was immunoSEQ multiplex PCR, while the TCRdb copy is restricted to in-frame clones and leaves out a portion. Of approximately 11,000 clones listed, roughly nine tenths are singletons. The sample here was blood, taken from a patient who underwent chemoradiotherapy. Receptors were obtained from a human donor with HPV-associated anogenital cancer.

CDR3 nucleotides: TGTGCCAGTAGTCAGGGGACAGGGGGCACTCAGCCCCAGCATTTT. Encoded protein: CASSQGTGGTQPQHF. V is TRBV19 and J is TRBJ1-5; 12 nucleotides align to TRBD1. The CDR3 covers 15 residues. CDR1 and CDR2 from the germline V gene are LNHDA and SQIVND (reference sequence). The V segment lost 5 bases and the J segment 6 bases; nucleotides outside the gene matches: 5.

This chain uses TRBV6-5 with TRBJ2-3; 8 nucleotides align to TRBD2. The CDR3 sequence is 14 residues long. CDR1 is MNHEY and CDR2 is SVGAGI in the germline V gene. V dropped 6 bases and J dropped 2; count of bases not matched to a gene: 4. This CDR3 reads CASRGGGFTDTQYF. Written as DNA, the CDR3 is TGTGCCAGCAGAGGCGGGGGGTTCACAGATACGCAGTATTTT.

The CDR3 DNA reads TGTGCCAGCAGTTTGAGGGACAGCCGGGTCGGGGAGCTGTTTTTT. It encodes CASSLRDSRVGELFF. V and J are TRBV27 and TRBJ2-2; 7 bases fit TRBD1. CDR1 MNHEY and CDR2 SMNVEV come from the germline V gene (reference sequence). CDR3 length: 15 residues. Losses at the gene ends were 3 bases for V and 7 bases for J; bases not matched to a gene: 8.

V is TRBV9 and J is TRBJ1-1; D gene unclear. Germline V gene data show CDR1 as SGDLS and CDR2 as YYNGEE. This CDR3 is built from 13 residues. V lost 3 bases and J lost 1, with 7 bases in between. The CDR3 region is CASSESQNTEAFF. The CDR3 nucleotides are TGTGCCAGCAGCGAATCTCAGAACACTGAAGCTTTCTTT.

J is TRBJ2-7 and V is TRBV6-1, with a weak D call TRBD1 (6 bases). The CDR3 length is 13 residues. Trimming stripped 7 bases from V and 3 bases from J, with 13 bases between. Germline V CDR1 and CDR2: MNHNS, SASEGT. The CDR3 is CASISDRRYEQYF. CDR3 in DNA: TGTGCCAGCATTAGCGACAGGCGCTACGAGCAGTACTTC.

J is TRBJ2-5 and V is TRBV9; tentatively, D is TRBD2 (5 bases). Germline loops: CDR1 SGDLS, CDR2 YYNGEE. The ends were cut back, 0 bases at V and 2 bases at J, with 17 bases in the middle. The CDR3 length is 17 residues. In DNA, the CDR3 is TGTGCCAGCAGCGTAGCCTCTGGGAGAAGCCCTCAAGAGACCCAGTACTTC. Translating it yields CASSVASGRSPQETQYF.

The chain is built from TRBV18 and TRBJ1-2; TRBD1 aligns across 9 bases. CDR1 KGHSH and CDR2 LQKENI come from the germline V gene. This CDR3 spans 16 amino acids. Unmatched junction bases numbered 3, after V lost 1 base and J lost 0 bases. CDR3 bases: TGTGCCAGCTCACCACTCCGACAGGGGGCTAACTATGGCTACACCTTC. Its protein product is CASSPLRQGANYGYTF.

Details on this clone: Other DNA sequences from this sample encode an identical CDR3 as well. The V gene is TRBV7-6, the J gene TRBJ1-1; D gene unclear. In germline, CDR1 is SGHVS, CDR2 FNYEAQ. The CDR3 contains 13 residues. Deletions cut 1 base from V and 1 base from J, with 4 bases between. The CDR3 DNA follows: TGTGCCAGCAGCTTAGGTCAGAACACTGAAGCTTTCTTT. As protein: CASSLGQNTEAFF.

The rearrangement joins TRBV7-9 to TRBJ2-6; D might be TRBD1 (6 bases). This CDR3 contains 18 residues. V dropped 5 bases and J dropped 1 base, with 18 bases sitting between them. Germline values: CDR1 SEHNR, CDR2 FQNEAQ (reference sequence). DNA for the CDR3: TGTGCCAGCAGCCCATCCGAGGGGGTGGCTTCTGGGGCCAACGTCCTGACTTTC. This codes for CASSPSEGVASGANVLTF.

This chain's CDR3 is CAWSHRPGRTGNTIYF. CDR3 DNA: TGTGCCTGGAGCCATAGGCCAGGGCGTACTGGAAACACCATATATTTT. The chain joins TRBV30 to TRBJ1-3, with D perhaps matching TRBD1 (5 bases). The germline V gene encodes CDR1 GTSNPN and CDR2 SVGIG (reference sequence). Trimming cost V 3 bases and J 2 bases, with 17 bases left between them. This CDR3 has 16 residues.

The chain is built from TRBV9 and TRBJ1-2; D might be TRBD1 (6 bases). Trimming removed 5 bases from V and 5 bases from J, with 16 bases in between. This CDR3 has 14 amino acids. CDR1 is SGDLS, CDR2 YYNGEE, per germline. The CDR3 region is CASSTSGGPYGYTF. The CDR3 DNA reads TGTGCCAGCAGTACTAGCGGGGGCCCTTATGGCTACACCTTC. Complete variable domain (other parts from reference TRBV9 and TRBJ1-2): DSGVTQTPKHLITATGQRVTLRCSPRSGDLSVYWYQQSLDQGLQFLIQYYNGEERAKGNILERFSAQQFPDLHSELNLSSLELGDSALYFCASSTSGGPYGYTFGSGTRLTVV.

The chain couples TRBV9 to TRBJ1-5; D unclear. The CDR3 extends over 14 amino acids. Germline CDR1 is SGDLS and CDR2 is YYNGEE. V was cut by 0 bases and J by 2 bases, with 6 bases left in between. The CDR3 coding sequence is TGTGCCAGCAGCGTAGGAAACGGCAATCAGCCCCAGCATTTT. It yields the protein CASSVGNGNQPQHF.

This rearrangement joins TRBV10-3 to TRBJ1-1, with TRBD1 matching 12 bases. The CDR3 length is 17 residues. Per the germline V gene, CDR1 is ENHRY and CDR2 is SYGVKD. The trim removed 5 bases at V and 4 bases at J, leaving 11 bases unmatched. DNA for the CDR3: TGTGCCATCAGTTCCGGGACAGGGGGCGCCGTGGCCACTGAAGCTTTCTTT. Its protein product is CAISSGTGGAVATEAFF.

This chain uses TRBV27 with TRBJ1-2; 12 bases line up with TRBD1. The CDR3 runs 15 residues. Trimming at V came to 10 bases and at J to 4 bases, leaving 10 bases not matched to a gene. CDR1 and CDR2 from the germline V gene are MNHEY and SMNVEV (reference sequence). The CDR3, as DNA: TGTGCCACTTCACCCCCGGGACAGGGGGCCTATGGCTACACCTTC. It translates to CATSPPGQGAYGYTF.

V is TRBV7-2 and J is TRBJ2-7, with TRBD1 matching over 8 bases. The length of the CDR3 is 15 residues. Germline CDR1 SGHTA, CDR2 FQGNSA. Trimming cost V 7 bases and J 2 bases; bases outside gene matches: 10. Written as DNA, the CDR3 is TGTGCCAGCATGCCACGACAGGGGTTAACCTACGAGCAGTACTTC. Translation: CASMPRQGLTYEQYF.

The chain has TRBV4-3 and TRBJ2-1, with 11 bases lining up with TRBD2. Germline lookup yields CDR1 LGHNA and CDR2 YSLEER. The V segment lost 1 base and the J segment 0 bases; nucleotides outside the gene matches: 8. CDR3 size: 19 residues. The CDR3 DNA reads TGCGCCAGCAGCCAAGGGACTAGCGGGCAATGGAGCTCCTACAATGAGCAGTTCTTC. This gives the protein CASSQGTSGQWSSYNEQFF.

CDR3 loop: CASRKGQEINQPQHF. In nucleotides, the CDR3 is TGTGCCAGTAGAAAGGGACAGGAAATCAATCAGCCCCAGCATTTT. The J gene is TRBJ1-5, the V gene TRBV19, with 8 bases aligning to TRBD1. With 6 bases clipped from V and 3 bases from J, the junction kept 7 bases outside the gene matches. The CDR3 is 15 residues long. Germline V lookup: CDR1 LNHDA, CDR2 SQIVND (reference sequence).

The rearrangement uses TRBV5-6 and TRBJ1-1; possibly TRBD1 for D (5 bases). The CDR3 loop spans 12 amino acids. The germline gives CDR1 SGHDT, CDR2 YYEEEE. The ends were cut back, 4 bases at V and 4 bases at J, with 8 bases in the middle. CDR3 nucleotide sequence: TGTGCCAGCAGCCCCGGGACCACTGAAGCTTTCTTT. This translates into CASSPGTTEAFF. The whole variable domain, remainder taken from reference TRBV5-6 and TRBJ1-1, is DAGVTQSPTHLIKTRGQQVTLRCSPKSGHDTVSWYQQALGQGPQFIFQYYEEEERQRGNFPDRFSGHQFPNYSSELNVNALLLGDSALYLCASSPGTTEAFFGQGTRLTVV.

The chain recombines TRBV7-2 with TRBJ2-1, with D possibly TRBD1 on 5 matching bases. From germline, CDR1 is SGHTA and CDR2 FQGNSA. V was cut by 0 bases and J by 9 bases, with 9 bases left in between. The CDR3 extends over 13 amino acids. CDR3 region: CASSLARATEQFF. The CDR3, as DNA: TGTGCCAGCAGCTTAGCCAGGGCGACTGAGCAGTTCTTC.

V is TRBV4-1 and J is TRBJ1-1; D is ambiguous. Trimming took 3 bases from V and 1 from J, leaving 9 bases between them. Germline assignment: CDR1 MGHRA and CDR2 YSYEKL. CDR3 length: 14 residues. The CDR3 loop reads CASSHNKPNTEAFF. CDR3 DNA sequence: TGCGCCAGCAGCCATAACAAGCCGAACACTGAAGCTTTCTTT.

This clone has only one observation. The chain joins TRBV2 to TRBJ2-1, with 8 bases aligning to TRBD1. V shed 8 bases, J shed 4 bases, and the junction held 10 bases outside the gene matches. CDR1 is SNHLY, CDR2 FYNNEI, per germline. The CDR3 has 15 residues. The CDR3 loop is CASLGRTGQYNEQFF. CDR3 DNA sequence: TGTGCCAGCTTAGGACGGACAGGGCAGTACAATGAGCAGTTCTTC.

V usage is TRBV9 and J usage is TRBJ2-2; no definite D call. The CDR3 covers 12 residues. The V end lost 2 bases, the J end lost 3 bases, and 2 bases lay between the germline ends. Germline V gene data show CDR1 as SGDLS and CDR2 as YYNGEE. CDR3 nucleotides: TGTGCCAGCAGCGTTGACACCGGGGAGCTGTTTTTT. This encodes CASSVDTGELFF.

The chain is built from TRBV5-1 and TRBJ1-6, with D possibly matching TRBD1 (6 bases). Trimming took 2 bases from V and 13 from J, leaving 19 bases between them. The CDR3 has 15 amino acids. Germline V gene lookup returns CDR1 SGHRS and CDR2 YFSETQ. The CDR3 bases are TGCGCCAGCAGCTTTTCAGGGGATCGGGCCTCTCCCCTCCACTTT. Residues: CASSFSGDRASPLHF.

The chain uses TRBV19 and TRBJ1-2; the match to TRBD1 covers 10 bases. The CDR3 extends over 13 amino acids. Germline lookup yields CDR1 LNHDA and CDR2 SQIVND (reference sequence). Unmatched junction bases numbered 3, after V lost 9 bases and J lost 2 bases. CDR3 in amino acids: CASRDRGNYGYTF. CDR3 nucleotides: TGTGCCAGCCGGGACAGGGGAAACTATGGCTACACCTTC.

The chain couples TRBV11-3 to TRBJ2-1; 10 nucleotides match TRBD1. The V and J ends lost 5 bases and 9 bases, in that order; junction bases with no gene match: 16. CDR1 is SGHNT and CDR2 is YENEEA in the germline V gene. The CDR3 covers 17 residues. The CDR3 DNA follows: TGTGCCAGCAGCACGTCCTTTGGGACAGGGGACAGGGGTGAGCAGTTCTTC. Its translation is CASSTSFGTGDRGEQFF.